This entry features one TCR beta chain sequence. Original analysis: Amplifying reference gene primers gave estimates of nucleated cell counts. Assay used: immunoSEQ multiplex PCR; TCRdb lists only in-frame clones, some missing. V, J and clone size were drawn from that table, and D and trimming were deduced from the DNA. The sample records roughly 230,000 clones, 65% to 85% being singletons. This record belongs to a study of blood T cell repertoires in COVID-19. Germline loops: CDR1 SGHTA, CDR2 FQGNSA. CDR3 size: 14 residues. Trimming at V came to 3 bases and at J to 2 bases, leaving 3 bases not matched to a gene.

Sequencing was done on a sample of PBMCs or T cells enriched from blood (not recorded which). The chain is built from TRBV7-2 and TRBJ1-2, with 7 positions matching TRBD1. The sequence came from a man in his fifties who had recovered from COVID-19. The CDR3 bases are TGTGCCAGCAGCTTCGGGACAGCCAACTATGGCTACACCTTC. It encodes CASSFGTANYGYTF. The full variable domain, completed using reference TRBV7-2 and TRBJ1-2, is GAGVSQSPSNKVTEKGKDVELRCDPISGHTALYWYRQSLGQGLEFLIYFQGNSAPDKSGLPSDRFSAERTGGSVSTLTIQRTQQEDSAVYLCASSFGTANYGYTFGSGTRLTVV.